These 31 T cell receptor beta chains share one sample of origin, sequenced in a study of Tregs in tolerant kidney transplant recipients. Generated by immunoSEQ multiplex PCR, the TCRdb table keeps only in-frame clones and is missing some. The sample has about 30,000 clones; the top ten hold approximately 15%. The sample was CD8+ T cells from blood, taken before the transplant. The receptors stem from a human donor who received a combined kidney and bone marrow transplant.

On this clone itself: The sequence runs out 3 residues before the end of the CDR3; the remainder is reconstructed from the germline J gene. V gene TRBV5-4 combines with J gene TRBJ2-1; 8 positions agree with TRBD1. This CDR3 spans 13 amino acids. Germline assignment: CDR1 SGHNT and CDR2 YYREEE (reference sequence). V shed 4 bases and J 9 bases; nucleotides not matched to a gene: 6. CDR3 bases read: TGTGCCAGCAGCCCTGGCGGGACAGGTGAG. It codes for CASSPGGTGE. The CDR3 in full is CASSPGGTGEQFF. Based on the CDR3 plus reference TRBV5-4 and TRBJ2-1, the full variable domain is ETGVTQSPTHLIKTRGQQVTLRCSSQSGHNTVSWYQQALGQGPQFIFQYYREEENGRGNFPPRFSGLQFPNYSSELNVNALELDDSALYLCASSPGGTGEQFFGPGTRLTVL.

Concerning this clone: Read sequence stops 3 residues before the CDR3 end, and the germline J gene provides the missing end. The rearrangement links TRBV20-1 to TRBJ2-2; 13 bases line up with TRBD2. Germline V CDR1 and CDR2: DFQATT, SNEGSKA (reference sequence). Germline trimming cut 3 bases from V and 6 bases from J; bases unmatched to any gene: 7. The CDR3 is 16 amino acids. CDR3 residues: CSASSRTSGSSGELFF. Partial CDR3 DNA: TGCAGTGCTAGTTCTCGGACTAGCGGGAGTTCCGGGGAG.

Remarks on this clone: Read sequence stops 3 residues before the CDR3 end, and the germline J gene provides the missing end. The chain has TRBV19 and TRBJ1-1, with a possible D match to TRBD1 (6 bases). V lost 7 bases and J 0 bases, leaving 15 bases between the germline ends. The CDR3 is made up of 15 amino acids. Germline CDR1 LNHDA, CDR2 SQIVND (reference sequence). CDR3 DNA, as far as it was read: TGTGCCAGTACCCCCCCGACAGGCGTGAACACTGAA. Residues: CASTPPTGVNTE. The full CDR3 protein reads CASTPPTGVNTEAFF.

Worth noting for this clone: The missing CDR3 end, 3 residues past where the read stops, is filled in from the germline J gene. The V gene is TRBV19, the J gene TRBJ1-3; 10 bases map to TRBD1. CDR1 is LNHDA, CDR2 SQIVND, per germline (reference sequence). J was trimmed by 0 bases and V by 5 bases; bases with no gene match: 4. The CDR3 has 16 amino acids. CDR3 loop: CASSAWTGGSGNTIYF. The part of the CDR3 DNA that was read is TGTGCCAGTAGTGCATGGACAGGGGGCTCTGGAAACACC.

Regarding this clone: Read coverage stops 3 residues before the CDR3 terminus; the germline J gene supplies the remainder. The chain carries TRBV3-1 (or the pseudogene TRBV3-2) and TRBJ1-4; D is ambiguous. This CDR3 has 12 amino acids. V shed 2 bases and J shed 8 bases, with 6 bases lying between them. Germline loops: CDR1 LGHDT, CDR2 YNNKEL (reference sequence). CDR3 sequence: CASSQSREKLFF. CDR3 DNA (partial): TGTGCCAGCAGCCAATCGCGAGAAAAA.

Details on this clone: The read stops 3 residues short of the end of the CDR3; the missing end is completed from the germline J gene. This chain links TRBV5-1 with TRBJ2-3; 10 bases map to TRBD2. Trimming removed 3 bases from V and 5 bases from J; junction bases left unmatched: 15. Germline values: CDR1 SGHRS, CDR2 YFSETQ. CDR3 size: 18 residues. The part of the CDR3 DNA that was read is TGCGCCAGCAGCTCCGCGAAGCTAGCGGGAGTCGTAATAGATACG. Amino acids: CASSSAKLAGVVIDT. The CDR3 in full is CASSSAKLAGVVIDTQYF.

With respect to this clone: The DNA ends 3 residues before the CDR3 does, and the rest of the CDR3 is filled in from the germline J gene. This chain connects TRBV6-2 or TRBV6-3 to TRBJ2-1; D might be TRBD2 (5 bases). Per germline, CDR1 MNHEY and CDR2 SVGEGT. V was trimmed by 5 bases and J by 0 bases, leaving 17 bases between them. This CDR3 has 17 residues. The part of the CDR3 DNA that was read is TGTGCCAGCAGTATGCGGGCGGTCACCAACTCCTACAATGAG. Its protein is CASSMRAVTNSYNE. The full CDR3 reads CASSMRAVTNSYNEQFF.

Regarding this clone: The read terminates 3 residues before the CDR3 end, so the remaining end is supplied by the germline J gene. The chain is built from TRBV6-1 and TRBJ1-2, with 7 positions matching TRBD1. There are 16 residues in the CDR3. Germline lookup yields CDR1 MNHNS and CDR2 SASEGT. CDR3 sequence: CASSEYRDSLMGGYTF. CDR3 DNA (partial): TGTGCCAGCAGTGAATATCGGGACAGCCTGATGGGGGGC.

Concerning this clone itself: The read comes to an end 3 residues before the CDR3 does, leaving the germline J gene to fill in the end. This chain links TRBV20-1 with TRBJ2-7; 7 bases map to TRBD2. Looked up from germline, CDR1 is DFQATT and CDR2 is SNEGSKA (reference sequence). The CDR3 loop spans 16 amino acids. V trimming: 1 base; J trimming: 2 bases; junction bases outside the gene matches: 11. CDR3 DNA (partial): TGCAGTGCTAGAGGTGGACTATTGCGGGGGACCTACGAG. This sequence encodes CSARGGLLRGTYE. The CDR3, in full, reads CSARGGLLRGTYEQYF.

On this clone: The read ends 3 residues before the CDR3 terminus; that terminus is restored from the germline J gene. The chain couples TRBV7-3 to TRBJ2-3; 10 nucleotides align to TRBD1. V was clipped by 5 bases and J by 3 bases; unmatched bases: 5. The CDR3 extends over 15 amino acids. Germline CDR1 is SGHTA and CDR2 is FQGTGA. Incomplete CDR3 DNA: TGTGCCAGCAGCCCCGGGACAGGGGAAACAGATACG. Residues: CASSPGTGETDT. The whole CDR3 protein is CASSPGTGETDTQYF.

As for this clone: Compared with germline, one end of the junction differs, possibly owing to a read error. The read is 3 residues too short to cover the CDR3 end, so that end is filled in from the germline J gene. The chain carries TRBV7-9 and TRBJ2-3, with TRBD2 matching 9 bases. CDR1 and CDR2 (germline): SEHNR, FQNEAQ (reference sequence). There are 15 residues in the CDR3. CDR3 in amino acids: CASSYISGSTGTQYF. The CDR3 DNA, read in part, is TGTGCCAGCAGCTATATTAGCGGGAGCACAGGTACG.

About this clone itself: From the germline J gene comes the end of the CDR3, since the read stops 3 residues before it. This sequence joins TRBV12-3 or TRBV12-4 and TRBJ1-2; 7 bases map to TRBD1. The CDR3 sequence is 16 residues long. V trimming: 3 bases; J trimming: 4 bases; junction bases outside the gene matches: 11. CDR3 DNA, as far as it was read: TGTGCCAGCAGTTTTGCCCTCGGAGGGACAGTCTATGGC. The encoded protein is CASSFALGGTVYG. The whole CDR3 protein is CASSFALGGTVYGYTF.

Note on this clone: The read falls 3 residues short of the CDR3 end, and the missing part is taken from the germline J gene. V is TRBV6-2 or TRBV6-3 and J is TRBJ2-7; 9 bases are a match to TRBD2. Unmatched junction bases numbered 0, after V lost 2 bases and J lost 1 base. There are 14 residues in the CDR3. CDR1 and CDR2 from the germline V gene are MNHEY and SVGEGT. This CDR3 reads CASSYGLASYEQYF. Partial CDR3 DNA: TGTGCCAGCAGTTACGGACTAGCGTCCTACGAG.

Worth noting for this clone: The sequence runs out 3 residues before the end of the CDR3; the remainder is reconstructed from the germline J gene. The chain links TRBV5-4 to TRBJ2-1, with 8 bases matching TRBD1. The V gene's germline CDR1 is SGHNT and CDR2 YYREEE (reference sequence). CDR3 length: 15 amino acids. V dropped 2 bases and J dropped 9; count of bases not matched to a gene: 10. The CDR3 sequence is CASSLATGAFPEQFF. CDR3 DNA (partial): TGTGCCAGCAGCTTAGCGACAGGGGCATTCCCTGAG.

CDR3 amino acids: CASSYSGPSGNEQFF. The sequenced part of the CDR3 DNA is TGTGCCAGCAGTTATAGCGGTCCCTCGGGAAATGAG. The chain joins TRBV28 to TRBJ2-1; D is perhaps TRBD2 (6 bases). The CDR3 extends 3 residues past the end of the read, so its final part is completed from the germline J gene. CDR1 is MDHEN and CDR2 is SYDVKM in the germline V gene. CDR3 length: 15 amino acids. Trimming took 4 bases from V and 7 from J, leaving 17 bases between them.

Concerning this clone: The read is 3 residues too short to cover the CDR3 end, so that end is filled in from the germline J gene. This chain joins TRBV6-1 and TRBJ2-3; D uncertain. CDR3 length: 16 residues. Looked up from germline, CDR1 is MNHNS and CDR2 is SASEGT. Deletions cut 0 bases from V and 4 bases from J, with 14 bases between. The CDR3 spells CASSEASGLWADTQYF. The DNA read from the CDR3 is TGTGCCAGCAGTGAAGCATCCGGGTTGTGGGCAGATACG.

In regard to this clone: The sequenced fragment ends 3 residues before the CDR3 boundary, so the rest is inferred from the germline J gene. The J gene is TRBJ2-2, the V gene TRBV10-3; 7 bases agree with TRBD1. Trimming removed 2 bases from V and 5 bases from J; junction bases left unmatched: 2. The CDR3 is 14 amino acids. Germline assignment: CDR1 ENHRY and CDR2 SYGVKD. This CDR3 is CAISEGTDTGELFF. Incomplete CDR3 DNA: TGTGCCATCAGTGAGGGGACAGATACCGGGGAG.

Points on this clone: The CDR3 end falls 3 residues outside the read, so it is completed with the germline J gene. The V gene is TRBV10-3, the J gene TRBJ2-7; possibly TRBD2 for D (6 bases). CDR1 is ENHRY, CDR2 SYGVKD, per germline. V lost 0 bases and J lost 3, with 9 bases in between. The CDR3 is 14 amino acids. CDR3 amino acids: CAISESTRSYEQYF. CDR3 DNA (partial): TGTGCCATCAGTGAGTCGACTAGGAGCTACGAG.

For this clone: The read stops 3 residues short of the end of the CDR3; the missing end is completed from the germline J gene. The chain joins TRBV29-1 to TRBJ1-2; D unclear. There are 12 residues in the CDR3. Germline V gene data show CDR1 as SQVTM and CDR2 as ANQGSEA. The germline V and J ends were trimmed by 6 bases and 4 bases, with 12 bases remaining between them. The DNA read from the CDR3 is TGCAGCGTCTTAGATGGTGGCTATGGC. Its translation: CSVLDGGYG. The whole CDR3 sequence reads CSVLDGGYGYTF.

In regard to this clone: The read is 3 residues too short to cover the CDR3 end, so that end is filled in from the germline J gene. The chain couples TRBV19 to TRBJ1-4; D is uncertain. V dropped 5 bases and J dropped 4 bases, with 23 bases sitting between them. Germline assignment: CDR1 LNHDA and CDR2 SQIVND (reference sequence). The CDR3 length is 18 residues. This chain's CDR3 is CASSPRGGFGLGNEKLFF. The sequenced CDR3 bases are TGTGCCAGTAGTCCCCGAGGCGGGTTTGGTTTAGGTAATGAAAAA.

CDR3: CASSAVADTQYF. Incomplete CDR3 DNA: TGTGCCAGCAGCGCCGTAGCAGATACG. The chain combines TRBV7-2 with TRBJ2-3; D remains unclear. The observed sequence ends 3 residues before the CDR3 terminus, with the missing tail filled in from the germline J gene. The CDR3 consists of 12 residues. Germline values: CDR1 SGHTA, CDR2 FQGNSA. V shed 5 bases and J shed 4 bases, with 7 bases lying between them.

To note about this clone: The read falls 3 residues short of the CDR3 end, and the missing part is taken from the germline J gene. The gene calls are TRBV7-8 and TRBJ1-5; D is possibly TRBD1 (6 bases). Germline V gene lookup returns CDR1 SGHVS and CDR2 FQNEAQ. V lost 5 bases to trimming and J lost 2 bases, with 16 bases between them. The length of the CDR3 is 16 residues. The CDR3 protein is CASSLRGGLGNQPQHF. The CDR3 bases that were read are TGTGCCAGCAGCCTAAGGGGGGGGCTCGGCAATCAGCCC.

CDR3 region: CASSSGLSSYNEQFF. CDR3 bases read: TGTGCCAGTAGTAGCGGGCTAAGCTCCTACAATGAG. The gene calls are TRBV19 and TRBJ2-1, with D maybe TRBD2 (5 bases). The CDR3 goes on 3 residues after the read ends, and that part is filled in from the germline J gene. The V gene's germline CDR1 is LNHDA and CDR2 SQIVND (reference sequence). The CDR3 runs to 15 residues. Trimming pared 4 bases from V and 0 bases from J, leaving 10 bases between.

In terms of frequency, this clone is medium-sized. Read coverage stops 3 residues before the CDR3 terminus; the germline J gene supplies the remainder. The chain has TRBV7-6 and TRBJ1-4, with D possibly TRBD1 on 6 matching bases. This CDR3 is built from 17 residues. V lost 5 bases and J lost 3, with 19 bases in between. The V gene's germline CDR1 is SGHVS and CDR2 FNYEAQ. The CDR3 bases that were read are TGTGCCAGCAGCCAAGAGGCAGGGGCGTTTTCTAATGAAAAA. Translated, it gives CASSQEAGAFSNEK. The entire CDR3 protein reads CASSQEAGAFSNEKLFF.

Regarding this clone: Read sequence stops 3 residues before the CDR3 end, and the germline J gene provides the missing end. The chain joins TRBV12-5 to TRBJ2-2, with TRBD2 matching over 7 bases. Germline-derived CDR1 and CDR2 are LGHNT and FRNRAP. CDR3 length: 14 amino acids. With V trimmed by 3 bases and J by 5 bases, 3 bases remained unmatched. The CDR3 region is CASGFDGGTGELFF. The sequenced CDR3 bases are TGTGCTAGTGGTTTCGACGGGGGGACCGGGGAG.

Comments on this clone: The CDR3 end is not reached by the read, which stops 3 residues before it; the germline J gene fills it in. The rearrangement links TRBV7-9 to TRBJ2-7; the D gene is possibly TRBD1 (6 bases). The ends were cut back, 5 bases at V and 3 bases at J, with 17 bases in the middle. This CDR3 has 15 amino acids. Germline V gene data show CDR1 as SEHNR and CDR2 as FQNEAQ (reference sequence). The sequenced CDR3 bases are TGTGCCAGCAGCCCTCGCAGGGGTAACTTCTACGAG. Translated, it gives CASSPRRGNFYE. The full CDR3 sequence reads CASSPRRGNFYEQYF.

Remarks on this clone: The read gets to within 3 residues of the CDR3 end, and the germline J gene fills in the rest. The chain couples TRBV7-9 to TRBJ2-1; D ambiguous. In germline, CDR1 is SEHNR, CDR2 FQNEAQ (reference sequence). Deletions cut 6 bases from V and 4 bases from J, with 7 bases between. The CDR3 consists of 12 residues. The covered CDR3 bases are TGTGCCAGCAGTCTGCTATACAATGAG. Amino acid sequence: CASSLLYNE. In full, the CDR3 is CASSLLYNEQFF. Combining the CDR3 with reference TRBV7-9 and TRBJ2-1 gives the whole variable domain DTGVSQNPRHKITKRGQNVTFRCDPISEHNRLYWYRQTLGQGPEFLTYFQNEAQLEKSRLLSDRFSAERPKGSFSTLEIQRTEQGDSAMYLCASSLLYNEQFFGPGTRLTVL.

CDR3 in amino acids: CAWSVDRDNTEAFF. CDR3 DNA, as far as it was read: TGTGCCTGGAGTGTAGACAGGGACAACACTGAA. The chain combines TRBV30 with TRBJ1-1; 7 nucleotides agree with TRBD1. The read comes to an end 3 residues before the CDR3 does, leaving the germline J gene to fill in the end. The CDR3 covers 14 residues. Per the germline V gene, CDR1 is GTSNPN and CDR2 is SVGIG (reference sequence). Trimming removed 0 bases from V and 2 bases from J; junction bases left unmatched: 3.

The sequenced CDR3 bases are TGTGCCAGCAGCTTCGAGGGGTTTTATGGC. It is translated as CASSFEGFYG. The whole CDR3 sequence is CASSFEGFYGYTF. V usage is TRBV7-2 and J usage is TRBJ1-2; TRBD1 is a possible D gene (5 bases). The CDR3 end lies 3 residues beyond the end of the read and is filled in from the germline J gene. Trimming took off 3 bases at V and 5 bases at J, with 10 bases between the two ends. CDR1 is SGHTA, CDR2 FQGNSA, per germline. CDR3 length: 13 residues.

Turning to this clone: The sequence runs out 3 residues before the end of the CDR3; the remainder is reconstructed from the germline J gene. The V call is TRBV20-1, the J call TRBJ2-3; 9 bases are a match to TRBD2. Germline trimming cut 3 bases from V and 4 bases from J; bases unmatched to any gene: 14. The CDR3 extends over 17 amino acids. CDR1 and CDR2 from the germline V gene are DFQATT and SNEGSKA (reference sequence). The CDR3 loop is CSARTSGPPSWADTQYF. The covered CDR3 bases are TGCAGTGCTAGGACTAGCGGACCCCCCTCTTGGGCAGATACG.

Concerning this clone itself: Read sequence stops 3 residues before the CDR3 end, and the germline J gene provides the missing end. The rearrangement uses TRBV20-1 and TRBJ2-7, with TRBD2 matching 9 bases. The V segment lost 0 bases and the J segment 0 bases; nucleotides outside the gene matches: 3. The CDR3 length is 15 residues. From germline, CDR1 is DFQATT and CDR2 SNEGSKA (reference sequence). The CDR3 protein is CSARDAGGDSYEQYF. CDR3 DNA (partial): TGCAGTGCTAGAGATGCGGGGGGGGACTCCTACGAG.